This T cell receptor beta chain was identified during a study of beta chain features in type 1 diabetes. Study observations and caveats: In all four CD4+ subsets, TCRB CDR3 length was significantly, moderately reduced in type 1 diabetes.

Of the isolated RNA, all was reverse transcribed, and so the sequenced material was expressed TCRB transcripts. Repertoires were generated with immunoSEQ multiplex PCR, while TCRdb's copy carries only in-frame clones and drops some. The profile shows hundreds of thousands of clones, approximately 15% of them singletons. J gave up 7 bases and V 4 bases, and 14 bases lay outside the gene matches. From germline, CDR1 is SGDLS and CDR2 YYNGEE. This CDR3 contains 16 residues. Of note for this clone: The antigen is unknown. Other DNA sequences in the sample encode the same CDR3.

The sequenced sample was naive CD4+ T cells from blood. The gene calls are TRBV9 and TRBJ2-7, with 10 bases identical to TRBD2. The source is a man younger than 30 with type 1 diabetes. CDR3 bases: TGTGCCAGCAGCTCAACGAGCGGGGGGGCTTTGAATGAGCAGTACTTC. Protein product: CASSSTSGGALNEQYF.